This T cell receptor beta chain was found in a study of Ad26.COV2.S vaccination and SARS-CoV-2 variants. Across the study: This donor came from the COV1001 trial of Ad26.COV2.S. The study gave Ad26.COV2.S intramuscularly, once or twice 56 days apart.

Profiling relied on immunoSEQ multiplex PCR, and the TCRdb table lists in-frame clones only, not all of them. The sample holds hundreds of thousands of clones; about nine tenths are singletons and the top ten take 12%. Treatment: over 15 received Ad26.COV2.S at low or high dose, single or two shots; roughly five received placebo; per-sample allocation not given. Sampling was performed 63 days after the first vaccine or placebo injection. Per the germline V gene, CDR1 is SEHNR and CDR2 is FQNEAQ (reference sequence). This CDR3 region has 14 residues. V lost 5 bases and J lost 0, with 11 bases in between.

This chain uses TRBV7-9 with TRBJ2-7; weak D call: TRBD2 (6 bases). The sequence derives from a person aged 18-60 years who received the Ad26.COV2.S COVID-19 vaccine or a placebo. The sample was peripheral blood, taken in a trial of Ad26.COV2.S vaccine versus placebo. This CDR3 reads CASSQGLHSYEQYF. The CDR3 region has the DNA TGTGCCAGCAGCCAGGGACTCCACTCCTACGAGCAGTACTTC. The variable domain in full, with the rest retrieved from reference TRBV7-9 and TRBJ2-7, is DTGVSQNPRHKITKRGQNVTFRCDPISEHNRLYWYRQTLGQGPEFLTYFQNEAQLEKSRLLSDRFSAERPKGSFSTLEIQRTEQGDSAMYLCASSQGLHSYEQYFGPGTRLTVT.